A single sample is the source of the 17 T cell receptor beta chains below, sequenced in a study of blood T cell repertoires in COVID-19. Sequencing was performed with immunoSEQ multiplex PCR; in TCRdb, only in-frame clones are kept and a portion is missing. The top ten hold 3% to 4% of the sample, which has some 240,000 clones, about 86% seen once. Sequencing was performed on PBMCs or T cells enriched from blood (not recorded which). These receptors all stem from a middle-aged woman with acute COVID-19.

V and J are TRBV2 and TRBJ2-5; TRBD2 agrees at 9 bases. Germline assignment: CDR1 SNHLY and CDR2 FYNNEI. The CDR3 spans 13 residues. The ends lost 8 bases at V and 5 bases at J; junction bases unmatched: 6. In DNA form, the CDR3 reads TGTGCCAGCTCGCGGGAGGGGGGGGAGACCCAGTACTTC. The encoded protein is CASSREGGETQYF.

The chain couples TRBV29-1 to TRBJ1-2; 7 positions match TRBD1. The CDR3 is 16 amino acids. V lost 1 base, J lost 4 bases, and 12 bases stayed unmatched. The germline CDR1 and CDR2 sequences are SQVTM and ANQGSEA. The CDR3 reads CSVEAGSPRTGYGYTF. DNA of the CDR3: TGCAGCGTTGAAGCCGGGAGCCCCCGGACAGGCTATGGCTACACCTTC.

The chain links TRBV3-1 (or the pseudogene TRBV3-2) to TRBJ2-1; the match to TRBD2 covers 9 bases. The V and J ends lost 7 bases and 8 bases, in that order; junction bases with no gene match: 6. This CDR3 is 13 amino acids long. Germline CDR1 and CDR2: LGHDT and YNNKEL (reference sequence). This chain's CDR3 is CASTAGGVYEQFF. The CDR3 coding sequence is TGTGCCAGCACCGCGGGGGGGGTCTATGAGCAGTTCTTC.

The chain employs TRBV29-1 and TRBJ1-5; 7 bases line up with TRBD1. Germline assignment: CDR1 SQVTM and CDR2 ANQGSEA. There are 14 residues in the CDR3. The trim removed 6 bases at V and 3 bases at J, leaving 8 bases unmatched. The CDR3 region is CSVATGSDNQPQHF. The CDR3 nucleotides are TGCAGCGTAGCGACAGGGTCTGACAATCAGCCCCAGCATTTT.

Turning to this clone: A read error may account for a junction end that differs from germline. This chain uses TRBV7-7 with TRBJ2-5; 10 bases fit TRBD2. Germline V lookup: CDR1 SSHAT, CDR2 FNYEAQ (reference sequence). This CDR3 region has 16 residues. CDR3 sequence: CASSLGLAENQETQYF. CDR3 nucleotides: TGTGCTAGCAGCCTCGGACTAGCGGAGAACCAAGAGACCCAGTACTTC.

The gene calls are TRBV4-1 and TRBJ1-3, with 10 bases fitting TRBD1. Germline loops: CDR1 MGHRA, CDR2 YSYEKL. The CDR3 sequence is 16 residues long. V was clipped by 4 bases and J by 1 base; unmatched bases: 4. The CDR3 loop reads CASSLRDRGSGNTIYF. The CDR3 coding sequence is TGCGCCAGCAGCCTCCGGGACAGGGGTTCTGGAAACACCATATATTTT.

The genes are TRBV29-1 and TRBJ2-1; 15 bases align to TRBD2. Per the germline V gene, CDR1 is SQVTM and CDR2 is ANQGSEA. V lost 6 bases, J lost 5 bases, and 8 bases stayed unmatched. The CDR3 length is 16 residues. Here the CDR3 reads CSVELGTSGGNNEQFF. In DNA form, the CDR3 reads TGCAGCGTCGAACTAGGGACTAGCGGGGGGAACAATGAGCAGTTCTTC.

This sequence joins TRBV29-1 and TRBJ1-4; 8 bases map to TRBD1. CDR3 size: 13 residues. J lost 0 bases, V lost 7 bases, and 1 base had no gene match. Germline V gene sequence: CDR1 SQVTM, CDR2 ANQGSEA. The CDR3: CSGDRSTNEKLFF. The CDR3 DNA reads TGCAGCGGGGACAGGTCAACTAATGAAAAACTGTTTTTT.

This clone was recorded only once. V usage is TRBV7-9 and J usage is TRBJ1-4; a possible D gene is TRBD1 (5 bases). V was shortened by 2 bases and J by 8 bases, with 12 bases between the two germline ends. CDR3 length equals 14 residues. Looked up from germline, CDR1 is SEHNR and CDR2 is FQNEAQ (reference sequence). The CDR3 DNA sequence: TGTGCCAGCAGCTTAACCGGACGGGGGGAAAAACTGTTTTTT. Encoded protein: CASSLTGRGEKLFF.

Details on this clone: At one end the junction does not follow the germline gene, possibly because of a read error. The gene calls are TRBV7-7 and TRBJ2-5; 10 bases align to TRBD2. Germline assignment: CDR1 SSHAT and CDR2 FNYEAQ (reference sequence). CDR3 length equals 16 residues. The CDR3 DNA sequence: TGTGCTAGCAGTCACGCCGGGACTAGCGACCAAGAGACCCAGTACTTC. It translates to CASSHAGTSDQETQYF.

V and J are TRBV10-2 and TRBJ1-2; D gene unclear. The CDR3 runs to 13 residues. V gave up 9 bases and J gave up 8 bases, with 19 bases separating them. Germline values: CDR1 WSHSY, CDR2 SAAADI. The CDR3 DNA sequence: TGCGCCAGTAAAACTGGAGGGATTGGGGGCTACACCTTC. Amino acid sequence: CASKTGGIGGYTF.

CDR3 in DNA: TGTGCCAGTAGTTCCTGGACAGGGGCTCTCTATGGCTACACCTTC. Protein product: CASSSWTGALYGYTF. The chain has TRBV19 and TRBJ1-2; 9 bases match TRBD1. CDR3 size: 15 residues. With 5 bases clipped from V and 4 bases from J, the junction kept 8 bases outside the gene matches. CDR1 is LNHDA, CDR2 SQIVND, per germline (reference sequence).

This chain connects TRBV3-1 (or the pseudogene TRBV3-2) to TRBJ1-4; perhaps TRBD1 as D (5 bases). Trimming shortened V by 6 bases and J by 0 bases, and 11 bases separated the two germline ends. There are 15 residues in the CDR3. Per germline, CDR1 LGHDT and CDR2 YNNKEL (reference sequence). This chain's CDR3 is CASRMTDSTNEKLFF. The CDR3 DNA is TGTGCCAGCAGAATGACAGATTCAACTAATGAAAAACTGTTTTTT.

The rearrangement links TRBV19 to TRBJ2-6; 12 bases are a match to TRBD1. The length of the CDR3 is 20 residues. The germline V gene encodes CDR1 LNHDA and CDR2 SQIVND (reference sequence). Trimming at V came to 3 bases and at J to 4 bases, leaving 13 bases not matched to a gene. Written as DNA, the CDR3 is TGTGCCAGTAGTATCCCCCCCTGGGACAGGGGGCGAGAAGGGGCCAACGTCCTGACTTTC. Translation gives CASSIPPWDRGREGANVLTF.

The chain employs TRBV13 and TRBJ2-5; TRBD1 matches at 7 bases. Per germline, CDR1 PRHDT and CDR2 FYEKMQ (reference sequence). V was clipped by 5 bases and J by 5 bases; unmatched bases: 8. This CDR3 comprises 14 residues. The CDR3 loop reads CASSATGVGETQYF. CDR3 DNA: TGTGCCAGCAGCGCAACAGGGGTAGGGGAGACCCAGTACTTC.

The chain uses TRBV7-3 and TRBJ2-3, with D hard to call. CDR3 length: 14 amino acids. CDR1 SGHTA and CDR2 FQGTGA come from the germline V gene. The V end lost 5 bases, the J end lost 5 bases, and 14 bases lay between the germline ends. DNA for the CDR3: TGTGCCAGCAGCGAAGTACTGGAGAGAGATACGCAGTATTTT. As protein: CASSEVLERDTQYF.

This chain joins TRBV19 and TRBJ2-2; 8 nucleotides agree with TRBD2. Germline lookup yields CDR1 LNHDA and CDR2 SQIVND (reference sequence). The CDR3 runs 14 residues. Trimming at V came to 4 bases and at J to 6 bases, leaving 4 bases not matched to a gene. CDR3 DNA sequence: TGTGCCAGTAGTACCCAGCGGGAGTCCGGGGAGCTGTTTTTT. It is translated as CASSTQRESGELFF.